The table lists the clone carrying this T cell receptor (beta chain) with a few counts. 13 Jbeta primers and 60 Vbeta primers were used for the PCR. Produced via immunoSEQ multiplex PCR; TCRdb's table is partial and in-frame only. The data contain roughly 150,000 clones, more than 75% of them seen just once; the ten biggest clones take up about 0.89%. The length of the CDR3 is 11 residues. Trimming stripped 11 bases from V and 4 bases from J, with 11 bases between. In germline, CDR1 is SEHNR, CDR2 FQNEAQ (reference sequence). These data come from a study of cytomegalovirus exposure and HLA in healthy donors.

Input material: PBMCs. The TCR was taken from a girl aged 2 to 10 in good health and CMV-seropositive. The chain links TRBV7-9 to TRBJ1-1; maybe TRBD1 (5 bases). The CDR3 DNA reads as TGTGCCGGGGAAAGGGGCACTGAAGCTTTCTTT. Encoded protein: CAGERGTEAFF.